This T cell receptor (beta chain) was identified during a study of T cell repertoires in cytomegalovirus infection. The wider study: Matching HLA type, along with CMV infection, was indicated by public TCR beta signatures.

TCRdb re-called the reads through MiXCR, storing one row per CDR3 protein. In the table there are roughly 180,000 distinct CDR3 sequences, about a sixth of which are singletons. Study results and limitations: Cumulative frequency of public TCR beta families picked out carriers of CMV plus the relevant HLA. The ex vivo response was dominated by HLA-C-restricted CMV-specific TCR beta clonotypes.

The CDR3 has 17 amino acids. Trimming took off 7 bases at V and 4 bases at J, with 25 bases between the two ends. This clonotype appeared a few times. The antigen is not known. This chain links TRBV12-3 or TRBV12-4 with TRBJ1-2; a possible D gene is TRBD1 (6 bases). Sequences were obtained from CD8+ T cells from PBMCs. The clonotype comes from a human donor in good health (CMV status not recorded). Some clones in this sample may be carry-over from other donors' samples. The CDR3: CASTTSRDTNVGYGYTF. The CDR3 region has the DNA TGTGCCAGCACTACCAGCCGGGACACCAACGTCGGCTATGGCTACACCTTC.